This T cell receptor (beta chain) appears in the sequencing data of a study of blood T cell repertoires in COVID-19. Study-level background: Specimens from acute and convalescent COVID-19 originated in the United States, Italy and Spain.

The CDR3 has 14 amino acids. Between the trimmed V and J ends, which lost 6 bases and 1 base, there was a span of 10 bases. Looked up from germline, CDR1 is LNHDA and CDR2 is SQIVND (reference sequence). Participant-reported clinical history was the basis for cohort assignment. Methods used by the authors: Estimation of nucleated cell counts was performed using reference gene primer amplification. TCRdb keeps only in-frame clones here, not all; method: immunoSEQ multiplex PCR. That table furnishes V, J and clone size, whereas the DNA furnished D and trimming. The table includes approximately 300,000 clones, around 90% detected once.

This receptor was identified in a man between 60 and 75 years old who had recovered from COVID-19. J is TRBJ1-5 and V is TRBV19, with D possibly matching TRBD1 (6 bases). The sample was PBMCs or T cells enriched from blood (not recorded which). This CDR3 is CASRSGGSNQPQHF. For the CDR3, the DNA is TGTGCCAGTAGGTCGGGGGGCAGCAATCAGCCCCAGCATTTT.